This is a list of T cell receptor beta chains from one sample in a study of cytomegalovirus exposure and HLA in healthy donors. Clones were read by immunoSEQ multiplex PCR, and TCRdb kept only the in-frame ones, dropping some. The table lists around 110,000 clones, roughly 80% of them singletons. Sequencing used PBMCs. These receptors all stem from a man in his thirties or forties in good health and CMV-seronegative. The CDR3 runs from the conserved cysteine through the conserved F or W. The D gene is left open where the match is weak. Some rows mark clone size as missing; the rest say once, few, many or name a class of expanded clone.

>.|TRBV19|.|TRBJ2-3
CASSPTRISTDTQYF
TGTGCCAGTAGTCCGACCAGGATTAGCACAGATACGCAGTATTTT
>.|TRBV28|.|TRBJ1-1
CASRPGLGGVNTEAFF
TGTGCCAGCAGGCCGGGACTTGGAGGGGTGAACACTGAAGCTTTCTTT
>.|TRBV28|.|TRBJ2-3
CASSPDGGANTQYF
TGTGCCAGCAGTCCTGACGGCGGGGCGAATACGCAGTATTTT
>.|TRBV28|few|TRBJ1-2
CASSPPPSGGHYGYTF
TGTGCCAGCAGTCCCCCCCCATCGGGGGGTCACTATGGCTACACCTTC
>.|TRBV5-1|.|TRBJ2-3
CASSLGQATDTQYF
TGCGCCAGCAGCTTGGGACAGGCTACAGATACGCAGTATTTT
>.|TRBV30|.|TRBJ1-5
CAWSVGGWNQPQHF
TGTGCCTGGAGTGTGGGGGGGTGGAATCAGCCCCAGCATTTT
>TRBD2|TRBV27|.|TRBJ2-1
CASGDDTSGLSNEQFF
TGTGCCAGCGGGGATGATACTAGCGGGCTTTCCAATGAGCAGTTCTTC
>TRBD1|TRBV4-1|once|TRBJ2-5
CASSQPDREETQYF
TGCGCCAGCAGCCAGCCCGACAGGGAAGAGACCCAGTACTTC
>.|TRBV10-3|.|TRBJ1-2
CAISESTQNYGYTF
TGTGCCATCAGTGAGTCGACACAAAACTATGGCTACACCTTC
>TRBD2|TRBV6-5|.|TRBJ2-5
CASSFSGGGETQYF
TGTGCCAGCAGTTTTAGCGGGGGGGGCGAGACCCAGTACTTC
>TRBD1|TRBV18|.|TRBJ1-5
CASSQQGGDQPQHF
TGTGCCAGCTCGCAACAGGGGGGCGATCAGCCCCAGCATTTT
>TRBD1|TRBV28|.|TRBJ1-5
CASSPMGGQISNQPQHF
TGTGCCAGCAGCCCTATGGGGGGACAGATTAGCAATCAGCCCCAGCATTTT
>.|TRBV21-1|.|TRBJ2-1
CASSKSRGNEQFF
TGTGCCAGCAGCAAAAGCCGGGGCAATGAGCAGTTCTTC
>.|TRBV27|.|TRBJ1-5
CASSGGYNQPQHF
TGTGCCAGCAGTGGAGGGTACAATCAGCCCCAGCATTTT
>TRBD1|TRBV5-4|.|TRBJ1-2
CASSWGTGDGGYTF
TGTGCCAGCAGCTGGGGGACAGGGGACGGGGGCTACACCTTC
>.|TRBV19|.|TRBJ1-3
CASSISSGTTSGNTIYF
TGTGCCAGTAGTATCAGCTCCGGGACAACCTCTGGAAACACCATATATTTT
>TRBD1|TRBV9|.|TRBJ1-2
CASSVTGTGEGYTF
TGTGCCAGCAGCGTCACCGGGACAGGGGAAGGCTACACCTTC
>TRBD1|TRBV4-3|.|TRBJ1-6
CASSRNRDRRDSPLHF
TGCGCCAGCAGCCGCAACCGGGACAGGAGGGATTCACCCCTCCACTTT
>TRBD1|TRBV27|.|TRBJ1-2
CASSPSPGTGISNYGYTF
TGTGCCAGCAGTCCCAGTCCCGGGACAGGGATTTCTAACTATGGCTACACCTTC
>TRBD2|TRBV15|.|TRBJ2-1
CATSGLGGDDSFSYNEQFF
TGTGCCACCAGCGGCCTTGGGGGGGATGACTCCTTCTCCTACAATGAGCAGTTCTTC
>TRBD1|TRBV6-1|.|TRBJ1-1
CASLDRAWGTEAFF
TGTGCCAGCTTAGACAGGGCGTGGGGCACTGAAGCTTTCTTT
>.|TRBV7-2|.|TRBJ1-2
CASSSGGAYGYTF
TGTGCCAGCAGCTCCGGAGGAGCCTATGGCTACACCTTC
>TRBD1|TRBV4-3|.|TRBJ2-7
CASSQVSLSQTGNYEQYF
TGCGCCAGCAGCCAAGTCAGTCTTAGTCAGACAGGGAACTACGAGCAGTACTTC
>.|TRBV27|.|TRBJ1-2
CASSLRGSPSGYTF
TGTGCCAGCAGTTTACGGGGGAGCCCTAGTGGCTACACCTTC
>TRBD1|TRBV11-3|.|TRBJ2-7
CASSFMGTGDYEQYF
TGTGCCAGCAGCTTTATGGGGACAGGAGACTACGAGCAGTACTTC
>TRBD2|TRBV7-9|.|TRBJ2-7
CASSTVLAPAQYF
TGTGCCAGCAGCACGGTACTAGCGCCGGCGCAGTACTTC
>.|TRBV4-3|.|TRBJ1-1
CASSQESGFAEAFF
TGCGCCAGCAGCCAAGAATCGGGGTTCGCTGAAGCTTTCTTT
>TRBD1|TRBV5-1|.|TRBJ2-5
CASSSGTGEETQYF
TGCGCCAGCAGCTCCGGGACAGGGGAAGAGACCCAGTACTTC
>.|TRBV28|.|TRBJ1-5
CASSTSNREPQHF
TGTGCCAGCAGCACATCGAACAGGGAGCCCCAGCATTTT
>TRBD1|TRBV5-1|.|TRBJ1-3
CASSSGQGGSGNTIYF
TGCGCCAGCAGCTCGGGACAGGGAGGATCAGGAAACACCATATATTTT
>.|TRBV14|.|TRBJ1-4
CASSQELVRSSEKLFF
TGTGCCAGCAGCCAAGAGCTCGTACGGTCGAGCGAAAAACTGTTTTTT
>TRBD1|TRBV6-1|.|TRBJ1-2
CASSATGRVYGYTF
TGTGCCAGCAGTGCGACAGGGCGGGTCTATGGCTACACCTTC
>.|TRBV6-5|.|TRBJ1-5
CASSTTAQGQPQHF
TGTGCCAGCAGTACGACAGCCCAGGGTCAGCCCCAGCATTTT
>TRBD1|TRBV7-2|once|TRBJ1-3
CASSLRQGSGNTIYF
TGTGCCAGCAGCTTACGACAGGGAAGTGGAAACACCATATATTTT
>TRBD1|TRBV27|.|TRBJ1-1
CASSFSRTGRNTEAFF
TGTGCCAGCAGTTTTTCCCGGACAGGCAGGAACACTGAAGCTTTCTTT
>TRBD2|TRBV5-5|few|TRBJ2-3
CASSLEGLAADTQYF
TGTGCCAGCAGCTTGGAAGGACTAGCGGCAGATACGCAGTATTTT
>.|TRBV7-9|.|TRBJ1-1
CASSPPYGVGQDTEAFF
TGTGCCAGCAGCCCACCTTACGGGGTAGGTCAGGACACTGAAGCTTTCTTT
>.|TRBV2|.|TRBJ2-7
CASSLSNGAYEQYF
TGTGCCAGCAGTCTCTCTAACGGAGCCTACGAGCAGTACTTC
>TRBD2|TRBV29-1|.|TRBJ2-3
CSVRLSGGGTDTQYF
TGCAGCGTCAGACTCTCGGGGGGGGGCACAGATACGCAGTATTTT
>TRBD2|TRBV7-9|few|TRBJ2-3
CASSRTSGTDTQYF
TGTGCCAGCAGCCGGACTAGCGGCACAGATACGCAGTATTTT
>TRBD2|TRBV28|.|TRBJ2-1
CASRQGGGSYNEQFF
TGTGCCAGCAGGCAGGGCGGGGGGTCCTACAATGAGCAGTTCTTC
>TRBD1|TRBV7-9|once|TRBJ1-6
CASSQDRGRNSPLHF
TGTGCCAGCAGCCAAGACAGGGGGCGGAATTCACCCCTCCACTTT
>.|TRBV7-8|.|TRBJ1-3
CASSLSSSSGNTIYF
TGTGCCAGCAGCTTGAGTTCAAGCTCTGGAAACACCATATATTTT
>TRBD2|TRBV5-1|.|TRBJ2-3
CASSPSGVSTDTQYF
TGCGCCAGCAGCCCTAGCGGGGTAAGCACAGATACGCAGTATTTT
>TRBD1|TRBV9|.|TRBJ1-6
CASSDVGTGHRSPLHF
TGTGCCAGCAGCGACGTCGGGACAGGGCATCGGTCACCCCTCCACTTT
>TRBD1|TRBV18|.|TRBJ2-7
CASSPQQGVPYEQYF
TGTGCCAGCTCACCACAGCAGGGGGTGCCCTACGAGCAGTACTTC
>TRBD1|TRBV9|.|TRBJ2-3
CASSPVTGVTDTQYF
TGTGCCAGCAGCCCGGTGACAGGGGTCACAGATACGCAGTATTTT
>TRBD2|TRBV2|.|TRBJ2-1
CASSENGLAGNEQFF
TGTGCCAGCAGTGAAAACGGACTAGCGGGGAATGAGCAGTTCTTC
>TRBD1|TRBV14|.|TRBJ2-6
CASSQVWDRDRYGANGLTF
TGTGCCAGCAGCCAAGTTTGGGACAGGGATCGTTATGGGGCCAACGGCCTGACTTTC
>.|TRBV11-1|.|TRBJ2-7
CAPFPGQTYEQYF
TGTGCCCCCTTCCCAGGACAGACCTACGAGCAGTACTTC
>TRBD1|TRBV2|few|TRBJ2-1
CASSLTGALYNEQFF
TGTGCCAGCAGTTTGACAGGGGCGCTTTACAATGAGCAGTTCTTC
>.|TRBV5-4|.|TRBJ1-6
CASSPGGLRNSPLHF
TGTGCCAGCAGCCCGGGGGGGCTTCGGAATTCACCCCTCCACTTT
>TRBD1|TRBV11-2|.|TRBJ2-7
CASSLDQWRSQGAREQYF
TGTGCCAGCAGCTTAGATCAGTGGAGAAGTCAGGGGGCAAGGGAGCAGTACTTC